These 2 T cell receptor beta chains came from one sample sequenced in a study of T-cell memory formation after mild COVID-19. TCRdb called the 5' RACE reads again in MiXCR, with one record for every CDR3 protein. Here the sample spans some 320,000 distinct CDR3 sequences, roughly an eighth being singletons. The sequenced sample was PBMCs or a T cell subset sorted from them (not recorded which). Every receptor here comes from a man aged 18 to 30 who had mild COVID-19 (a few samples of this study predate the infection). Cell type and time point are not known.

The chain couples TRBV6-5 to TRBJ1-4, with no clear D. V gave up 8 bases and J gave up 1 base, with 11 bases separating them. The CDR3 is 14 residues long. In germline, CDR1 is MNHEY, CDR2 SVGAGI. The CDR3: CASSERVTNEKLFF. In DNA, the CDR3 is TGTGCCAGCTCCGAACGGGTAACTAATGAAAAACTGTTTTTT.

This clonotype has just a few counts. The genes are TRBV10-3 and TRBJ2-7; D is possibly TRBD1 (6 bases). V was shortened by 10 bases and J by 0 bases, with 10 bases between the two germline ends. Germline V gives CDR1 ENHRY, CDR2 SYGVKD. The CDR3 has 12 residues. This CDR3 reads CATRQDSYEQYF. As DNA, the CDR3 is TGTGCCACCCGACAGGACTCCTACGAGCAGTACTTC.